These 8 T cell receptor beta chains came from one sample sequenced in a study of cytomegalovirus exposure and HLA in healthy donors. Vbeta (60) and Jbeta (13) primers were used in the PCR. The protocol was immunoSEQ multiplex PCR, while the TCRdb copy is restricted to in-frame clones and leaves out a portion. This table has 90,000 to 100,000 clones, over 60% appearing once. The specimen sequenced was PBMCs. These TCRs come from a boy aged 5-17 years in good health and CMV-seropositive.

The rearrangement links TRBV29-1 to TRBJ2-7; 11 positions match TRBD2. The CDR3 is 13 residues long. With 4 bases clipped from V and 2 bases from J, the junction kept 1 base outside the gene matches. Looked up from germline, CDR1 is SQVTM and CDR2 is ANQGSEA. The CDR3 coding sequence is TGCAGCGTTGGACTAGCGGGGACCTACGAGCAGTACTTC. It yields the protein CSVGLAGTYEQYF.

This chain uses TRBV29-1 with TRBJ1-5, with D perhaps matching TRBD1 (5 bases). The CDR3 totals 14 residues. Trimming removed 4 bases at V and 0 bases at J, with 10 bases between. Germline loops: CDR1 SQVTM, CDR2 ANQGSEA. The CDR3 here is CSVATEYSNQPQHF. CDR3 DNA sequence: TGCAGCGTTGCGACAGAATATAGCAATCAGCCCCAGCATTTT.

The V and J genes are TRBV30 and TRBJ1-5; no firm D call. Trimming cost V 0 bases and J 0 bases, with 12 bases left between them. CDR1 is GTSNPN and CDR2 is SVGIG in the germline V gene (reference sequence). The CDR3 spans 16 residues. CDR3 nucleotides: TGTGCCTGGAGTGTACTGGGCCGATATAGCAATCAGCCCCAGCATTTT. Its translation: CAWSVLGRYSNQPQHF.

The chain carries TRBV29-1 and TRBJ1-5; no clear D. V lost 4 bases and J 4 bases, leaving 8 bases between the germline ends. CDR1 and CDR2 from the germline V gene are SQVTM and ANQGSEA. There are 12 residues in the CDR3. The CDR3 DNA is TGCAGCGTTGGAGGCAGAAATCAGCCCCAGCATTTT. It codes for CSVGGRNQPQHF.

The chain links TRBV5-1 to TRBJ1-1, with D possibly matching TRBD1 (6 bases). The CDR3 sequence is 16 residues long. V was shortened by 1 base and J by 1 base, with 14 bases between the two germline ends. Germline V gives CDR1 SGHRS, CDR2 YFSETQ. The CDR3 DNA reads TGCGCCAGCAGCTTGACCCCGGGACAAAGGAACACTGAAGCTTTCTTT. Protein product: CASSLTPGQRNTEAFF.

J is TRBJ2-3 and V is TRBV7-9; 15 nucleotides match TRBD2. Germline trimming cut 5 bases from V and 8 bases from J; bases unmatched to any gene: 8. This CDR3 spans 16 amino acids. Per the germline V gene, CDR1 is SEHNR and CDR2 is FQNEAQ (reference sequence). The CDR3 here is CASSPRTSGRAATQYF. CDR3 nucleotides: TGTGCCAGCAGCCCTCGGACTAGCGGGAGGGCAGCTACGCAGTATTTT.

CDR3 protein: CAGGTGGTDTQYF. Here the CDR3 DNA reads TGTGCCGGGGGGACAGGGGGCACAGATACGCAGTATTTT. This rearrangement joins TRBV6-1 to TRBJ2-3; 10 bases fit TRBD1. Germline loops: CDR1 MNHNS, CDR2 SASEGT. After removal of 11 bases from V and 1 base from J, the junction contained 3 bases not matched to a gene. This CDR3 contains 13 residues.

This clone was detected a few times. V gene TRBV5-6 combines with J gene TRBJ2-1, with D possibly TRBD2 on 6 matching bases. The germline V gene has CDR1 SGHDT and CDR2 YYEEEE. The CDR3 consists of 14 residues. Trimming pared 3 bases from V and 6 bases from J, leaving 13 bases between. For the CDR3, the DNA is TGTGCCAGCAGCTGGGGGGAAACTCGCAATGAGCAGTTCTTC. Translation: CASSWGETRNEQFF.